This passage covers 8 T cell receptor delta chains from one sample sequenced in a study of γδ T cells in repeated Plasmodium falciparum infection. TCRdb applied CATT to the multiplex PCR reads for clone calling. This table holds 90,000 or so delta-chain clones, 0.8% to 1% found once. Gammadelta T cells were flow-sorted from PBMC into Vgamma9/Vdelta2+ and Vdelta2-negative populations for bulk analysis. Specimen: gamma-delta T cells from blood. The origin of the receptors is a pool of human donors (malaria-infected and uninfected, not separated).

This clone showed up just a few times. At one of its ends the junction is not consistent with the germline gene, which may arise from a read error. Different DNA sequences within this sample yield the same CDR3. The CDR3 sequence: CALGELILRLGGTDKLIF. CDR3 bases: TGTGCTCTTGGAGAACTAATCCTACGTCTGGGGGGGACCGACAAACTCATCTTT. The chain carries TRDV1 and TRDJ1, with TRDD3 as a possible D gene (7 bases). CDR3 length: 18 amino acids. Germline CDR1 is TSWWSYY and CDR2 is QGS.

To note about this clone: The TCRdb record carries a much larger clone's protein, which differs from this DNA's translation at residue 14; a read error is the likely cause, and the protein listed here is the DNA translation. The rearrangement uses TRDV1 and TRDJ1; 10 nucleotides line up with TRDD3. Because TCRdb records no J gene, it was assigned here through a match of the DNA to germline. Germline V CDR1 and CDR2: TSWWSYY, QGS. This CDR3 contains 21 residues. V lost 1 base and J lost 1; bases outside the gene matches: 18. CDR3 region: CALGERTLRWGIQVSTDKLIF. The DNA for the CDR3 is TGTGCTCTTGGGGAACGTACGCTACGATGGGGGATACAAGTATCCACCGATAAACTCATCTTT.

Turning to this clone: The protein held in TCRdb is that of a much larger clone and does not match this DNA's translation at residue 5, likely because of a read error; the protein shown is translated from the DNA. The CDR3 DNA follows: TGTGCTCTTGGGGGCCGTAACCTTCCTACGATGGGGATACGCGGGGGGAACGATAAACTCATCTTT. It codes for CALGGRNLPTMGIRGGNDKLIF. The chain links TRDV1 to TRDJ1, with D perhaps assigned TRDD2 or TRDD3 (9 bases each). The J gene is absent in TCRdb and was assigned here via DNA matching to germline. This CDR3 spans 22 amino acids. Germline-derived CDR1 and CDR2 are TSWWSYY and QGS. V was shortened by 4 bases and J by 4 bases, with 37 bases between the two germline ends.

This clone was recorded many times. A read error likely explains why the TCRdb protein, taken from a much larger clone, differs from this DNA's translation at residue 8; the protein shown is translated from the DNA. V is TRDV2 and J is TRDJ1; 8 bases line up with TRDD3. CDR3 length: 17 amino acids. Looked up from germline, CDR1 is GEAIGNYY and CDR2 is EKD. J gave up 7 bases and V 2 bases, and 17 bases lay outside the gene matches. For the CDR3, the DNA is TGTGCCTGTGACATACTGGGGGGTACGGAAAGAGCCCCTAAACTCATCTTT. Residues: CACDILGGTERAPKLIF.

Turning to this clone: This sequence is one base from a far larger clone and is likely a read error. Other DNA sequences in this specimen translate into the identical CDR3. The V gene is TRDV2, the J gene TRDJ3; 8 bases line up with TRDD3. TCRdb does not report a J gene; here it was assigned by matching the DNA to germline references. Germline V gene sequence: CDR1 GEAIGNYY, CDR2 EKD. V was clipped by 3 bases and J by 2 bases; unmatched bases: 11. This CDR3 contains 19 residues. In DNA form, the CDR3 reads TGTGCCTGTGACCCCGGGGGATATCAGGGTGCCTGGGACACCCGACAGATGTTTTTC. Encoded protein: CACDPGGYQGAWDTRQMFF.

This clone was counted only a few times. A far larger clone is a single base away, which makes a read error likely. The sample holds other DNA sequences that translate to the same CDR3. The genes are TRDV1 and TRDJ1; 7 bases agree with TRDD3. Germline trimming cut 6 bases from V and 9 bases from J; bases unmatched to any gene: 22. The CDR3 contains 17 residues. Germline assignment: CDR1 TSWWSYY and CDR2 QGS. The CDR3 DNA sequence: TGTGCTCTTGGAATACGAGTCGACTGGGGCCAACCCCTAGAACTCATCTTT. Its protein is CALGIRVDWGQPLELIF.

This clone came up a few times. This DNA translates differently at residue 4 from the TCRdb protein, which is that of a much larger clone; a read error is likely, and the protein shown is the DNA's own translation. The J gene is TRDJ1, the V gene TRDV1; 9 bases agree with TRDD3. The CDR3 is 19 residues long. J lost 0 bases, V lost 7 bases, and 18 bases had no gene match. CDR1 TSWWSYY and CDR2 QGS come from the germline V gene. CDR3 in DNA: TGTGCTCTTGAGAATTCTGGGTACTGGGGGACAGAATACACCGATAAACTCATCTTT. It is translated as CALENSGYWGTEYTDKLIF.

This clone was observed many times. A read error likely explains this, since a far larger clone differs by one base. Other DNA sequences in the same sample also yield this CDR3. The chain joins TRDV2 to TRDJ1; D gene unclear. TCRdb gives no J gene; it was assigned here by matching the DNA to germline. Trimming took off 7 bases at V and 0 bases at J, with 26 bases between the two ends. The CDR3 has 18 amino acids. Germline lookup yields CDR1 GEAIGNYY and CDR2 EKD. The CDR3 nucleotides read TGTGCCTGCGTCCAATTCTCGAGGTATCACCCTTACACCGATAAACTCATCTTT. Translation: CACVQFSRYHPYTDKLIF.